This T cell receptor beta chain was sequenced in a study of blood T cell repertoires in COVID-19. Looking at the study overall: Samples taken during acute and convalescent COVID-19 were collected in the United States, Italy and Spain. Sources were T cells, B-cell-depleted T cells, or PBMCs; the material itself was cDNA or gDNA.

Clones were sequenced by immunoSEQ multiplex PCR, and TCRdb holds only the in-frame ones, with some missing. This sample carries around 120,000 clones, 88% of them seen once, and the ten largest clones take almost 0.9%. With 0 bases removed from V and 2 bases from J, the gap between germline ends came to 7 bases. The CDR3 has 15 amino acids. The genes are TRBV23-1 and TRBJ2-2, with D tentatively TRBD2 (5 bases). TRBV23-1 counts as an open reading frame of uncertain function. The sequence was collected from a woman aged 50 to 60 with active or convalescent COVID-19. The sequenced material came from peripheral blood. Written as DNA, the CDR3 is TGCGCCAGCAGTCAATCGAGGGTTAACACCGGGGAGCTGTTTTTT. This sequence encodes CASSQSRVNTGELFF.